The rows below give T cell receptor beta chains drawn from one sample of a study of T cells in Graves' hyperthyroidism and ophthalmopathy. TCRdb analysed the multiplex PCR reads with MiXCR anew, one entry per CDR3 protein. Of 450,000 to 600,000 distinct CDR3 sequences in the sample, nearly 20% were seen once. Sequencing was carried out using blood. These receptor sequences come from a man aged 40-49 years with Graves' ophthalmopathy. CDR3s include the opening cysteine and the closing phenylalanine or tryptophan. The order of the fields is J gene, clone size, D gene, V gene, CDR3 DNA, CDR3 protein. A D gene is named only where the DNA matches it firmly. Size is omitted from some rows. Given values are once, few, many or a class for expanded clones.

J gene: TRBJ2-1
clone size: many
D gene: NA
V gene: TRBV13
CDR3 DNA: TGTGCCAGCAGCTTAGCGGGCAGGGTCGGAGGTGAGCAGTTCTTC
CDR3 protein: CASSLAGRVGGEQFF

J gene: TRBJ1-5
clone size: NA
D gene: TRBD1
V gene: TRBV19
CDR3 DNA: TGTGCCAGTAGCACAGACAGGGGGAATCAGCCCCAGCATTTT
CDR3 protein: CASSTDRGNQPQHF

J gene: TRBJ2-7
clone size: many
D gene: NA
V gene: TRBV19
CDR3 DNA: TGTGCCAGTGGACTAACTAGGGACGAGCAGTACTTC
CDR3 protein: CASGLTRDEQYF

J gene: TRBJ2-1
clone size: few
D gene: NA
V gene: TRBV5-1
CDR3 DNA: TGCGCCAGCAGCCCCGAACTAGGAACGGGATACAATGAGCAGTTCTTC
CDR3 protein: CASSPELGTGYNEQFF

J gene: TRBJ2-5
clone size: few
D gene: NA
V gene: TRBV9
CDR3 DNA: TGTGCCAGCAGCGTAGCAGGTGGAGAGACCCAGTGCTTC
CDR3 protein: CASSVAGGETQCF

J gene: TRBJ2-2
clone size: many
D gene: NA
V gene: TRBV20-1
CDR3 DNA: TGCAGTGCTAGTAGACAGGAAGGGGCCGGGGAGCTGTTTTTT
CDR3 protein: CSASRQEGAGELFF

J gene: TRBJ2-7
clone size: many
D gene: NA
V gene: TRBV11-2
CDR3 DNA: TGTGCCAGCAGCCCACTTGTAGGGGGATACGAGCAGTACTTC
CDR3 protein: CASSPLVGGYEQYF

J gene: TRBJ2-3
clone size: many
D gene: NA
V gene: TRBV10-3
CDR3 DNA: TGTGCCTTCAAGGACCGCTTAGATACGCAGTATTTT
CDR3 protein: CAFKDRLDTQYF

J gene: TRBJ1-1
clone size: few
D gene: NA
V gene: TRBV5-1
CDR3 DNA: TGCGCCAGCAGCACAAAGGATGTGGAAGCTGAAGCTTTCTTT
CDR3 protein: CASSTKDVEAEAFF

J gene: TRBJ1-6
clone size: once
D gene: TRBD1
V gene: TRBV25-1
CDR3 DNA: TGTGCCAGCGAGGGACAGGGGGATTCACCCCTCCACTTT
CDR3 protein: CASEGQGDSPLHF

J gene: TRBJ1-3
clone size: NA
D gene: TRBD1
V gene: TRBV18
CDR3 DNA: TGTGCCAGCTCACGGACAGGGACTTTTTCTGGAAACACCATATATTTT
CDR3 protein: CASSRTGTFSGNTIYF

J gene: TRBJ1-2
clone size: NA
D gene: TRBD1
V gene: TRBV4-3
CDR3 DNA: TGCGCCAGCAGCCACACCGGGACAGGGAACTATGGCTACACCTTC
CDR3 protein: CASSHTGTGNYGYTF

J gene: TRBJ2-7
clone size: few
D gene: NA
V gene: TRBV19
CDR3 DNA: TGTGCCAGTAGTCCCCGAGGACTGAACTCCTACGAGCAGTACTTC
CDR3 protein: CASSPRGLNSYEQYF

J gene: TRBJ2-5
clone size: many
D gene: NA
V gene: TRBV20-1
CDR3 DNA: TGCAGTGCTAAAGGCCGGGGGAAGACCCAGTACTTC
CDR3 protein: CSAKGRGKTQYF

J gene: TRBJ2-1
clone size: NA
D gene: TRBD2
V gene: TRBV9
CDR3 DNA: TGTGCCAGCACCCTCGAGGGGGGACTAGCGGGACCCTACAATGAGCAGTTCTTC
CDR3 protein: CASTLEGGLAGPYNEQFF

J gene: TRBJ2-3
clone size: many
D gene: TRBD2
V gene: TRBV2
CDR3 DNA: TGTGCCAGCAAAGCTAGCGGGGGCACAGATACGCAGTATTTT
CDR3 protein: CASKASGGTDTQYF

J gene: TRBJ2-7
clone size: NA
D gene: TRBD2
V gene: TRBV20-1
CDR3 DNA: TGCAGTGTTTGGACTAGCGGGAGCCTCGAGCAGTACTTC
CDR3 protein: CSVWTSGSLEQYF

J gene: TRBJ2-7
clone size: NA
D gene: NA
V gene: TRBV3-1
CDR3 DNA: TGTGCCAGCAGCCAAGTGACGGGGTGGAGCTCCTACGAGCAGTACTTC
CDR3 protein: CASSQVTGWSSYEQYF

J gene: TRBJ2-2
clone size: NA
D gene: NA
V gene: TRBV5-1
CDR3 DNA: TGCGCCAGCAGCTTGTGGTTAGCGGATAACACCGGGGAGCTGTTTTTT
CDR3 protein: CASSLWLADNTGELFF

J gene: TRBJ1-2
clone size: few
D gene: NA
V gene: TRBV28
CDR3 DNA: TGTGCCAGCAGCCTCAAATACTACGGGACAACTAACTATGGCTACACCTTC
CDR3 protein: CASSLKYYGTTNYGYTF

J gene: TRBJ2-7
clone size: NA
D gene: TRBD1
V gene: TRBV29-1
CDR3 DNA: TGCAGCGCTGAAACAGGGGGCTCGTATGAGCAGTACTTC
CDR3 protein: CSAETGGSYEQYF

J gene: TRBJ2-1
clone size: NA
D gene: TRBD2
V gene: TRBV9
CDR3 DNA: TGTGCCAGCAGCTATGCCGGGACTAGCGGTTATAATGAGCAGTTCTTC
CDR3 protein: CASSYAGTSGYNEQFF

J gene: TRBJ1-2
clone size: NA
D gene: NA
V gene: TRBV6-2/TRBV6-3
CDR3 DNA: TGTGCCAGCAGCCTCTTGACAGGTGATTATGGCTACACCTTC
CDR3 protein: CASSLLTGDYGYTF

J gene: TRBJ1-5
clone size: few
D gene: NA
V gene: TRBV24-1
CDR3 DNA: TGTGCCACCAGTGCCAAGAACCGGGGGTATAGCAATCAGCCCCAGCATTTT
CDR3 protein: CATSAKNRGYSNQPQHF

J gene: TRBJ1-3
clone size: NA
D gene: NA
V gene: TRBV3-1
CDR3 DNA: TGTGCCAGCAGCCAAGACCCGAGCTCTGGAAACACCATATATTTT
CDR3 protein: CASSQDPSSGNTIYF

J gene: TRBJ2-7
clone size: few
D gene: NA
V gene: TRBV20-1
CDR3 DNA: TGCAGTGCTAGAGATAAAGTGGCAGTCTACGAGCAGTACTTC
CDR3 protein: CSARDKVAVYEQYF

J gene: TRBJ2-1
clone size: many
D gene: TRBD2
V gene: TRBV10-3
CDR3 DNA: TGTGCCATCAGTGAGTCCGGGACTAGCGGGAGCGGCAATGAGCAGTTCTTC
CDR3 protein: CAISESGTSGSGNEQFF